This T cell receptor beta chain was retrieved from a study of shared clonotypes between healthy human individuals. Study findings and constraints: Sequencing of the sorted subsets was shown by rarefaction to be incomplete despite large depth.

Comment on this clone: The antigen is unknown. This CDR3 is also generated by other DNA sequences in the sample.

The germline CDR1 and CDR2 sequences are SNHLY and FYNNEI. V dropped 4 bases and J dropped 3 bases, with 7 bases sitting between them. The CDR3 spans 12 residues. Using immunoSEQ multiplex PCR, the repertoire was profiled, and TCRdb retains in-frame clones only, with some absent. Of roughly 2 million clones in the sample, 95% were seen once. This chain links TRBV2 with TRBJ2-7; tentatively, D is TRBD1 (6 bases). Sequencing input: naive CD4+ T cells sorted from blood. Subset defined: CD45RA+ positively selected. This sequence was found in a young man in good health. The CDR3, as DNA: TGTGCCAGCAGTGCGACAGGCTACGAGCAGTACTTC. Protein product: CASSATGYEQYF.